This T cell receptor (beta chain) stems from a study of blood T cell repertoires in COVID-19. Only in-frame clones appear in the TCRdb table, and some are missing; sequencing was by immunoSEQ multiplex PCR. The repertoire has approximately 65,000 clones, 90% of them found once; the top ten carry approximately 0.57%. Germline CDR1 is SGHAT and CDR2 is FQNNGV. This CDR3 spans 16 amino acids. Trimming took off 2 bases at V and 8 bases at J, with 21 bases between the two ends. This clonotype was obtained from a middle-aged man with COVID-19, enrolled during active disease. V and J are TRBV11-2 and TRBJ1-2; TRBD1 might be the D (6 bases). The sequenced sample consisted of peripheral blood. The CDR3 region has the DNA TGTGCCAGCAGCTTACCACCTCCGACAGGAGTGGGGGGCTACACCTTC. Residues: CASSLPPPTGVGGYTF.